The following is a T cell receptor (beta chain) sequence with its context. The data stem from a study of blood T cell repertoires in COVID-19. Across the whole study: The United States, Italy and Spain were the sources of the acute and convalescent COVID-19 samples.

Individuals drawn from around 25 US areas were roughly 18 to 89 years old. Membership in each cohort depended on participant-reported clinical history. The length of the CDR3 is 13 residues. Germline V CDR1 and CDR2: MNHEY, SMNVEV (reference sequence). J was trimmed by 7 bases and V by 10 bases; bases with no gene match: 6. Using immunoSEQ multiplex PCR, the repertoire was profiled, and TCRdb retains in-frame clones only, with some absent. Of about 230,000 clones detected, roughly 90% appear once; the ten largest clones hold around 4%. Sequencing input: PBMCs or T cells enriched from blood (not recorded which). This receptor was taken from a woman aged 25 to 39 with acute COVID-19. This chain joins TRBV27 and TRBJ2-7; 14 positions agree with TRBD2. CDR3 protein: CATGTSGGREQYF. CDR3 bases: TGTGCCACCGGGACTAGCGGGGGAAGGGAGCAGTACTTC.